This T cell receptor (beta chain) was found in a study of T cells after yellow fever vaccination. For the study at large: Low-cell-number fractions were prepared with SMART-Seq v4 Ultra Low Input.

This clonotype appeared many times. Its antigen is undetermined. Germline V gene data show CDR1 as LNHNV and CDR2 as YYDKDF (reference sequence). Trimming took off 1 base at V and 4 bases at J, with 13 bases between the two ends. This CDR3 is built from 16 residues. General study points: The bulk population could contribute abundant contaminating clonotypes to FACS-sorted repertoires.

A single record per CDR3 protein comes from TCRdb applying MiXCR to the 5' RACE reads. The top ten hold roughly 0.73% of the sample, which has around 140,000 distinct CDR3 sequences, 6.5% to 8.5% seen once. This TCR was sampled from a man aged 30 to 45 who received the YFV17D yellow fever vaccine. This sequence joins TRBV15 and TRBJ2-2; D perhaps matches TRBD2 (6 bases). The material sequenced was CD4+ T cells sorted from PBMCs, taken 5 days after the yellow fever booster vaccination. The CDR3 loop is CATSRGAGKGTGELFF. The CDR3 nucleotides read TGTGCCACCAGCAGAGGGGCGGGAAAGGGCACCGGGGAGCTGTTTTTT.